These 8 T cell receptor beta chains were sequenced from one sample in a study of shared clonotypes between healthy human individuals. TCRdb's copy holds only in-frame clones and misses some; the assay was immunoSEQ multiplex PCR. The sample has about 980,000 clones, 60% to 85% seen once; the top ten hold approximately 1.5%. Sequencing used memory CD4+ T cells sorted from blood. The subset: CD45RA-negative fraction. These receptors were taken from a man in his late teens or twenties in good health.

Of note for this clone: Different DNA sequences within this sample yield the same CDR3. The J gene is TRBJ2-7, the V gene TRBV18, with D possibly TRBD1 on 6 matching bases. The CDR3 consists of 14 residues. Germline-derived CDR1 and CDR2 are KGHSH and LQKENI. With 3 bases removed from V and 1 base from J, the gap between germline ends came to 10 bases. The CDR3 DNA reads as TGTGCCAGCTCACCCGGGACATCGTCCTACGAGCAGTACTTC. This codes for CASSPGTSSYEQYF.

CDR3 region: CASSQGQGAPSYGYTF. In nucleotides, the CDR3 is TGCGCCAGCAGCCAAGGACAGGGAGCGCCTTCATATGGCTACACCTTC. The chain links TRBV4-1 to TRBJ1-2, with 7 bases lining up with TRBD1. The CDR3 runs to 16 residues. From germline, CDR1 is MGHRA and CDR2 YSYEKL. The junction had 10 bases not matched to a gene; V was cut back by 1 base and J by 5 bases.

The chain uses TRBV2 and TRBJ1-4; D is ambiguous. The V end was cut by 5 bases, the J end by 2 bases, with 15 bases between. Germline values: CDR1 SNHLY, CDR2 FYNNEI. The CDR3 covers 16 residues. The CDR3 nucleotides read TGTGCCAGCAGTAACCTTGGACTTTCCACTAATGAAAAACTGTTTTTT. It specifies CASSNLGLSTNEKLFF.

This sequence joins TRBV4-3 and TRBJ1-2; unclear D gene. The germline gives CDR1 LGHNA, CDR2 YSLEER. The length of the CDR3 is 15 residues. Trimming removed 0 bases from V and 5 bases from J, with 13 bases in between. DNA for the CDR3: TGCGCCAGCAGCCAAGATCGGGCACTCGGGTATGGCTACACCTTC. It is translated as CASSQDRALGYGYTF.

V and J are TRBV10-3 and TRBJ2-3, with unresolved D. This CDR3 region has 13 residues. V lost 6 bases to trimming and J lost 6 bases, with 13 bases between them. CDR1 and CDR2 from the germline V gene are ENHRY and SYGVKD. The CDR3 region is CAISGSLGDTQYF. The CDR3 nucleotides read TGTGCCATCAGCGGCTCCCTCGGGGATACGCAGTATTTT.

This chain joins TRBV7-3 and TRBJ1-2; no clear D. Deletions cut 2 bases from V and 8 bases from J, with 15 bases between. This CDR3 spans 14 amino acids. The V gene's germline CDR1 is SGHTA and CDR2 FQGTGA. The CDR3 here is CASSLHPEAHGYTF. CDR3 in DNA: TGTGCCAGCAGCTTACACCCCGAGGCCCACGGCTACACCTTC.

The chain has TRBV19 and TRBJ2-4; 8 positions match TRBD2. This CDR3 has 15 amino acids. J lost 3 bases, V lost 0 bases, and 1 base had no gene match. Germline V lookup: CDR1 LNHDA, CDR2 SQIVND (reference sequence). The CDR3 is CASSIEGTSKNIQYF. The CDR3 DNA sequence: TGTGCCAGTAGTATAGAGGGGACTAGCAAAAACATTCAGTACTTC.

V gene TRBV29-1 combines with J gene TRBJ2-7; 7 bases are a match to TRBD1. V lost 6 bases, J lost 1 base, and 3 bases stayed unmatched. Germline CDR1 reads SQVTM; CDR2 reads ANQGSEA. This CDR3 has 12 residues. The DNA for the CDR3 is TGCAGCGTACAGGGGTGGTCCTACGAGCAGTACTTC. This gives the protein CSVQGWSYEQYF.